What follows are 5 T cell receptor beta chains derived from one specimen sequenced in a study of beta chain features in type 1 diabetes. Every isolated RNA sample was fully reverse transcribed, so sequencing captured expressed TCRB transcripts. Libraries were prepared by immunoSEQ multiplex PCR; TCRdb keeps only in-frame clonotypes and omits some of them. The table lists about 150,000 clones, roughly 11% of them singletons. The sample taken for sequencing was central memory CD4+ T cells from blood. Receptors originate from a man aged 18 to 30 in good health.

V usage is TRBV12-5 and J usage is TRBJ2-3; D uncertain. CDR1 and CDR2 (germline): LGHNT, FRNRAP. Trimming shortened V by 5 bases and J by 2 bases, and 5 bases separated the two germline ends. This CDR3 spans 12 amino acids. The CDR3 DNA sequence: TGTGCTAGTGGTCCACACACAGATACGCAGTATTTT. Amino acids: CASGPHTDTQYF.

The V call is TRBV7-8, the J call TRBJ2-1, with D possibly being TRBD1 (5 bases). The V gene's germline CDR1 is SGHVS and CDR2 FQNEAQ. This CDR3 region has 15 residues. V was clipped by 8 bases and J by 6 bases, with 20 bases between them. The CDR3 region has the DNA TGTGCCAGCGCCCCACAGGTCCTAATTGGCAATGAGCAGTTCTTC. Translation: CASAPQVLIGNEQFF. Supplemented by reference TRBV7-8 and TRBJ2-1, the full variable domain reads GAGVSQSPRYKVAKRGQDVALRCDPISGHVSLFWYQQALGQGPEFLTYFQNEAQLDKSGLPSDRFFAERPEGSVSTLKIQRTQQEDSAVYLCASAPQVLIGNEQFFGPGTRLTVL.

This clone was seen a handful of times. The V gene is TRBV30, the J gene TRBJ2-7; 9 bases align to TRBD1. CDR3 size: 14 residues. The germline V gene encodes CDR1 GTSNPN and CDR2 SVGIG (reference sequence). J gave up 3 bases and V 0 bases, and 3 bases lay outside the gene matches. CDR3 protein: CAWSVQGQGYEQYF. CDR3 DNA sequence: TGTGCCTGGAGTGTGCAGGGACAGGGCTACGAGCAGTACTTC.

The rearrangement uses TRBV28 and TRBJ2-7; D is possibly TRBD2 (5 bases). V was clipped by 5 bases and J by 2 bases, with 10 bases between them. The V gene's germline CDR1 is MDHEN and CDR2 SYDVKM. There are 13 residues in the CDR3. CDR3 in DNA: TGTGCCAGCAGTATGCACGGGACCTACGAGCAGTACTTC. Its translation is CASSMHGTYEQYF.

This clone has more than one count but fewer than ten. The J gene is TRBJ2-1, the V gene TRBV7-3; TRBD2 aligns across 10 bases. This CDR3 contains 14 residues. Germline V gives CDR1 SGHTA, CDR2 FQGTGA. The trim removed 5 bases at V and 6 bases at J, leaving 4 bases unmatched. This CDR3 reads CASSPGTSANEQFF. The CDR3 bases are TGTGCCAGCAGCCCCGGGACTAGCGCCAATGAGCAGTTCTTC.